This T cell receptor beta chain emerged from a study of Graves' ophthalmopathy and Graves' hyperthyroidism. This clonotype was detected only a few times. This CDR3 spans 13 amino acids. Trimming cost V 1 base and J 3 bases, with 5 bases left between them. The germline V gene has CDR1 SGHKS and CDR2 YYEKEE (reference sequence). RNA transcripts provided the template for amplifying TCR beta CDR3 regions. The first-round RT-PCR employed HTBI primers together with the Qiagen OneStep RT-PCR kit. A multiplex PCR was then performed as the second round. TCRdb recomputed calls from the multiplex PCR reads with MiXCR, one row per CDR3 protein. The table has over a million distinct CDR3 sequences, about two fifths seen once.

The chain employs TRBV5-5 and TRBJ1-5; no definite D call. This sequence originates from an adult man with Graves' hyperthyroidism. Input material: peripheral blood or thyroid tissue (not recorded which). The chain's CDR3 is CASSLWNNQPQHF. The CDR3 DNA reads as TGTGCCAGCAGCTTGTGGAACAATCAGCCCCAGCATTTT. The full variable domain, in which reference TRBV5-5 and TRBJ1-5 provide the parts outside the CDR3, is DAGVTQSPTHLIKTRGQQVTLRCSPISGHKSVSWYQQVLGQGPQFIFQYYEKEERGRGNFPDRFSARQFPNYSSELNVNALLLGDSALYLCASSLWNNQPQHFGDGTRLSIL.